This T cell receptor (beta chain) stems from a study of T cells of healthy individuals. TCRdb fed the 5' RACE reads into MiXCR, producing one record per CDR3 protein. Of about 53,000 distinct CDR3 sequences in the sample, over 12% were seen once. CDR3 size: 19 residues. Trimming took 0 bases from V and 2 from J; bases not matched to a gene: 10. Germline CDR1 is LGHDT and CDR2 is YNNKEL (reference sequence). The TCR originated in a human donor in good health. The rearrangement links TRBV3-1 to TRBJ2-3, with 11 bases aligning to TRBD2. CDR3 sequence: CASSQDSWRLAGLTDTQYF. The CDR3 DNA follows: TGTGCCAGCAGCCAAGATTCTTGGAGACTAGCGGGGCTCACAGATACGCAGTATTTT.